Presented here are 17 T cell receptor beta chains from one specimen sequenced in a study of T cells in Graves' hyperthyroidism and ophthalmopathy. Amplification targeted TCR beta CDR3 regions from RNA transcripts. First-round RT-PCR targeting the TCR CDR3 was performed with the HTBI primer set. Each CDR3 protein is one row after TCRdb ran MiXCR on the multiplex PCR reads. In the table there are some 300,000 distinct CDR3 sequences, about an eighth of which are singletons. The specimen sequenced was blood. These receptor sequences come from a woman in her twenties or thirties with Graves' hyperthyroidism that later progressed to Graves' ophthalmopathy.

This clonotype showed up many times. In DNA form, the CDR3 reads TGTGCCAGCAGCACACCGGGATTGACCGGCTACACCTTC. This codes for CASSTPGLTGYTF. V gene TRBV7-3 combines with J gene TRBJ1-2, with no clear D. Germline CDR1 SGHTA, CDR2 FQGTGA. The CDR3 contains 13 residues. Trimming shortened V by 5 bases and J by 8 bases, and 15 bases separated the two germline ends.

In this sample, this clonotype turned up a few times. The chain joins TRBV5-6 to TRBJ2-3, with 7 bases identical to TRBD1. Per germline, CDR1 SGHDT and CDR2 YYEEEE. V lost 6 bases to trimming and J lost 0 bases; unmatched junction nucleotides: 10. CDR3 length: 16 residues. The CDR3 DNA follows: TGTGCCAGCACCATGGGGACAGTTGCTAGCACAGATACGCAGTATTTT. The encoded protein is CASTMGTVASTDTQYF.

This clonotype appeared many times. The V gene is TRBV3-1, the J gene TRBJ2-5; 8 nucleotides line up with TRBD2. Per germline, CDR1 LGHDT and CDR2 YNNKEL (reference sequence). Unmatched junction bases numbered 12, after V lost 5 bases and J lost 7 bases. The CDR3 has 15 residues. For the CDR3, the DNA is TGTGCCAGCAGCAGCTTTGCGGGGGGCGCGGGGACCCAGTACTTC. This codes for CASSSFAGGAGTQYF.

This clonotype was seen only a few times. The chain has TRBV5-1 and TRBJ1-4; unclear D gene. The CDR3 sequence is 14 residues long. The V end was cut by 3 bases, the J end by 3 bases, with 9 bases between. The germline gives CDR1 SGHRS, CDR2 YFSETQ. For the CDR3, the DNA is TGCGCCAGCAGCTATACCGGAGCTAATGAAAAACTGTTTTTT. It translates to CASSYTGANEKLFF.

This clonotype was seen repeatedly, ten times or more. The chain employs TRBV10-3 and TRBJ1-1; D not certain. The germline V gene has CDR1 ENHRY and CDR2 SYGVKD. Trimming took 1 base from V and 6 from J, leaving 15 bases between them. This CDR3 comprises 15 residues. The CDR3 protein is CAISEYGGGTSEAFF. CDR3 bases: TGTGCCATCAGTGAGTACGGCGGTGGAACTTCTGAAGCTTTCTTT.

Comments on this clonotype: This clone may be a read error of a much larger clone one base away. The rearrangement joins TRBV6-1 to TRBJ2-7, with 9 bases that match TRBD1. The CDR3 loop spans 13 amino acids. After removal of 8 bases from V and 5 bases from J, the junction contained 7 bases not matched to a gene. CDR1 and CDR2 from the germline V gene are MNHNS and SASEGT. The CDR3 DNA reads TGTGCCAGCGGGGACAGGGTTAGCCACGAGCAGTACTTC. The encoded protein is CASGDRVSHEQYF.

This clonotype occurred many times. The V and J genes are TRBV6-6 and TRBJ1-4; possibly TRBD1 for D (5 bases). Trimming removed 2 bases at V and 2 bases at J, with 12 bases between. CDR1 is MNHNY, CDR2 SVGAGI, per germline (reference sequence). CDR3 size: 16 residues. The CDR3 here is CASSYHRGGTNEKLFF. DNA for the CDR3: TGTGCCAGCAGTTACCACCGTGGGGGTACTAATGAAAAACTGTTTTTT.

This clonotype was picked up many times. The V and J genes are TRBV5-1 and TRBJ2-3, with D tentatively TRBD2 (5 bases). Per the germline V gene, CDR1 is SGHRS and CDR2 is YFSETQ. This CDR3 has 14 residues. V was pared by 5 bases and J by 4 bases, with 14 bases between. CDR3 loop: CASSSRELADTQYF. The CDR3 DNA is TGCGCCAGCAGTTCGAGGGAGCTTGCAGATACGCAGTATTTT.

The J gene is TRBJ2-1, the V gene TRBV19, with 13 bases lining up with TRBD2. This CDR3 has 18 amino acids. Per the germline V gene, CDR1 is LNHDA and CDR2 is SQIVND (reference sequence). The ends lost 0 bases at V and 7 bases at J; junction bases unmatched: 9. The CDR3 is CASSIDSRTSGSRNEQFF. In DNA, the CDR3 is TGTGCCAGTAGTATAGACTCGCGGACTAGCGGGAGTCGGAATGAGCAGTTCTTC.

This clonotype was picked up many times. The V call is TRBV30, the J call TRBJ1-4; perhaps TRBD1 as D (5 bases). CDR1 and CDR2 (germline): GTSNPN, SVGIG (reference sequence). The CDR3 is 16 residues long. V was shortened by 0 bases and J by 4 bases, with 15 bases between the two germline ends. The CDR3 protein is CAWSVSGAIGNEKLFF. CDR3 bases: TGTGCCTGGAGTGTGAGTGGGGCGATTGGTAATGAAAAACTGTTTTTT. The full variable domain, with the rest looked up from reference TRBV30 and TRBJ1-4, is SQTIHQWPATLVQPVGSPLSLECTVEGTSNPNLYWYRQAAGRGLQLLFYSVGIGQISSEVPQNLSASRPQDRQFILSSKKLLLSDSGFYLCAWSVSGAIGNEKLFFGSGTQLSVL.

This clonotype has more than one count but fewer than ten. The chain is built from TRBV14 and TRBJ2-5; 10 bases map to TRBD2. The germline gives CDR1 SGHDN, CDR2 FVKESK. The CDR3 loop spans 16 amino acids. V lost 4 bases and J lost 1; bases outside the gene matches: 6. The CDR3 region has the DNA TGTGCCAGCAGCCGTATAGCGGGAGGTTTCCAAGAGACCCAGTACTTC. This translates into CASSRIAGGFQETQYF.

This clonotype has at least ten counts. The rearrangement uses TRBV27 and TRBJ1-5; no firm D call. CDR3 length: 14 residues. The V gene lost 2 bases and the J gene lost 2 bases, with 7 bases spanning the gap. The V gene's germline CDR1 is MNHEY and CDR2 SMNVEV (reference sequence). CDR3 in DNA: TGTGCCAGCAGTTTAAATGGGGGCAATCAGCCCCAGCATTTT. Translation gives CASSLNGGNQPQHF.

The V gene is TRBV9, the J gene TRBJ2-1; D unclear. The CDR3 is 15 amino acids. Germline V gives CDR1 SGDLS, CDR2 YYNGEE. The germline V and J ends were trimmed by 3 bases and 0 bases, with 10 bases remaining between them. The DNA of the CDR3 is TGTGCCAGCAGCGCCGACCCAAGCTCCTACAATGAGCAGTTCTTC. Residues: CASSADPSSYNEQFF.

This clonotype was counted ten times or more. The V gene is TRBV7-9, the J gene TRBJ2-7; unclear D gene. The CDR3 extends over 15 amino acids. V was shortened by 0 bases and J by 0 bases, with 9 bases between the two germline ends. From germline, CDR1 is SEHNR and CDR2 FQNEAQ (reference sequence). The CDR3 coding sequence is TGTGCCAGCAGCTTAGCGATAGTGAGCTCCTACGAGCAGTACTTC. Amino acids: CASSLAIVSSYEQYF.

This clonotype was seen many times. The chain uses TRBV7-9 and TRBJ2-1; TRBD2 is a possible D gene (6 bases). Germline values: CDR1 SEHNR, CDR2 FQNEAQ (reference sequence). Deletions cut 7 bases from V and 8 bases from J, with 21 bases between. The CDR3 has 15 amino acids. The CDR3, as DNA: TGTGCCAGCACCCCGGTGGAGGGCTTGAGCTATGAGCAGTTCTTC. Its translation is CASTPVEGLSYEQFF.

This chain connects TRBV28 to TRBJ1-5; maybe TRBD1 (5 bases). Per the germline V gene, CDR1 is MDHEN and CDR2 is SYDVKM. The CDR3 length is 15 residues. Deletions cut 6 bases from V and 2 bases from J, with 14 bases between. The CDR3 loop reads CASSPGHKGNQPQHF. CDR3 coding DNA: TGTGCCAGCAGCCCCGGACATAAGGGCAATCAGCCCCAGCATTTT.

The sample holds a few counts of this clonotype. A read error may produce the germline difference seen at one junction end. The CDR3 is CASSYRGTKTGELFF. CDR3 DNA sequence: TGTGCCAGCAGTTACCGCGGGACGAAGACCGGGGAGCTGTTTTTT. V is TRBV6-5 and J is TRBJ2-2; a possible D gene is TRBD2 (6 bases). In germline, CDR1 is MNHEY, CDR2 SVGAGI. The CDR3 has 15 amino acids.